This T cell receptor beta chain stems from a study of T cell repertoires in cytomegalovirus infection. The wider study: In public TCR beta signatures, there were indications of both CMV infection and matching HLA type.

Germline V gives CDR1 LNHDA, CDR2 SQIVND (reference sequence). V was trimmed by 10 bases and J by 1 base, leaving 10 bases between them. CDR3 size: 13 residues. TCRdb called the reads again in MiXCR, with one record for every CDR3 protein. The sample holds more than 250,000 distinct CDR3 sequences, roughly 25% seen once. This clonotype came up a few times. The antigen is unknown. The clonotype was recovered from a human donor in good health (CMV status not recorded). Some clones in this sample may be carry-over from other donors' samples. The specimen comprised cultured PBMCs, sampled from culture after CMV antigen stimulation. The J gene is TRBJ2-2, the V gene TRBV19; D remains unclear. This CDR3 is CATETRNTGELFF. The DNA of the CDR3 is TGTGCCACTGAAACACGGAACACCGGGGAGCTGTTTTTT.